The clone carrying this T cell receptor (beta chain) occurred a few times. The sample is drawn from a study of response to subunit inactivated influenza vaccine. TCRdb redid the calling of the RT-PCR reads with MiXCR, one entry per CDR3 protein. The data hold about 520,000 distinct CDR3 sequences, with approximately 24% observed a single time. This sequence originates from a man aged 50 to 60 who received an inactivated influenza vaccine. Sequences were derived from CD4+ T cells sorted from PBMCs, sampled more than 4 days after vaccination.

The DNA for the CDR3 is TGCAGTGCCCCCTTAGGGGCGGGGAAATACAATGAGCAGTTCTTC. Translated, it gives CSAPLGAGKYNEQFF. The chain joins TRBV20-1 to TRBJ2-1; possible D gene TRBD2, 6 bases. There are 15 residues in the CDR3. Germline-derived CDR1 and CDR2 are DFQATT and SNEGSKA (reference sequence). Trimming removed 6 bases from V and 4 bases from J, with 19 bases in between.